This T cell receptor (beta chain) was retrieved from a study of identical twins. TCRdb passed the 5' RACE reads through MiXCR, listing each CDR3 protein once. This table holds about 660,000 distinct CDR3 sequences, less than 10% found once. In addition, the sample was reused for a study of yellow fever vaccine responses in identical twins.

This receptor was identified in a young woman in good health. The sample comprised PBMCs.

For the CDR3, the DNA is TGTGCCAGCAGCGCTCAGGGGAGGCTAGTCGGGCAGCCCCAGCATTTT. Its translation: CASSAQGRLVGQPQHF. The J gene is TRBJ1-5, the V gene TRBV7-2; perhaps TRBD1 as D (6 bases). Germline CDR1 reads SGHTA; CDR2 reads FQGNSA. The CDR3 is 16 amino acids. V dropped 5 bases and J dropped 7 bases, with 21 bases sitting between them.